The following is a T cell receptor (beta chain) sequence with its context. It has no known antigen specificity. There are no base qualities to consult, and no much larger clone falls within one base. A patient counted as having stable Graves' hyperthyroidism if no progression to ophthalmopathy occurred over 18 months of follow-up. Hyperthyroidism patients were newly diagnosed, had a disease duration of under 2 months, and were aged 18 to 65 years. Any patient with an uncontrolled infection, another autoimmune disease, pregnancy or lactation was excluded. Diagnoses relied on clinical symptoms, serum thyroxine and TRAb, thyroid ultrasound and orbital computed tomography. PBMCs were separated from roughly 9.6 ml of fresh peripheral blood using Ficoll-Paque density gradient centrifugation. Total RNA was extracted using Trizol reagent, and RNA quality was assessed on an Agilent 2100 Bioanalyzer. The data were taken from a study of T cells in Graves' hyperthyroidism and ophthalmopathy (dated by TCRdb to the late 2010s). Background for the entire study: Peripheral blood samples were taken at the time of initial diagnosis, prior to any treatment. To identify TCR V-J signatures that set the groups apart, the researchers used a discovery cohort of about a hundred patients, made up of 40 to 45 with Graves' ophthalmopathy and about 55 with stable Graves' hyperthyroidism. Whether ophthalmopathy could be predicted prospectively was tested in an independent validation cohort made up of under 20 hyperthyroidism patients plus 17 patients who later progressed to ophthalmopathy. The 75 to 100 discovery patients were randomly split 7:3 into training and test sets. Thyroid tissue and blood T-cell repertoires from about six Graves' hyperthyroidism patients were also compared in the study. After sampling, hyperthyroidism patients received methimazole starting at 30 mg daily, and ophthalmopathy patients received high-dose intravenous methylprednisolone. According to the paper, TCR Vbeta CDR3 sequencing was carried out on approximately 140 peripheral blood samples, which came from approximately 41 ophthalmopathy, around 75 hyperthyroidism and about 17 progressor patients.

TCR beta CDR3 regions were amplified from RNA transcripts. The first round of RT-PCR for the TCR CDR3 was performed with the HTBI primer set and the Qiagen OneStep RT-PCR kit. A second multiplex PCR round built the libraries, followed by size selection and purification. The libraries were sequenced on an Illumina HiSeq2000 using paired-end 100 bp reads. In the authors' own workflow: SOAPnuke was used to process the raw data, removing reads that contained adapters or uncalled bases, had a mean Phred below 15, or lacked an exact match to the constant primer or identifier. COPE v1.2.5 was used to merge the high-quality paired reads, and each unique nucleotide sequence was defined as a clonotype. MiTCR v1.1 was used to align the clonotypes against IMGT TRBV, TRBD and TRBJ reference segments. The analysis was restricted to V-J combinations with a frequency above 0.0001, which together covered roughly 99% of the repertoires. The TCS score was defined as the ratio of F50 (clonal expansion) to E x V (chaos), calculated using BLOSUM62-based TCRdist between CDR3 peptides within each V-J. Welch's t-statistics and random forest reduced some 510 V-J features to 13, which were used in a naive Bayes classifier (R e1071). The raw public reads went through TCRdb reprocessing: fastp at Q25, MiXCR clone calling, in-frame beta chains kept. All rows with the same CDR3 protein become a single entry with the most common DNA and genes. TCRdb, not the original authors, processed these V and J calls. A total of 450,000 to 650,000 distinct CDR3 sequences appear in this sample, around 21% of them only once. The top ten clones comprise about a quarter of the sample.

Per the germline V gene, KGHDR is the CDR1 and SFDVKD is the CDR2. After removal of 5 bases from V and 5 bases from J, the junction retains 9 bases not matched to a gene. Its CDR3 holds 15 amino acids, cysteine through phenylalanine. Only CDR3 DNA remains: 45 bases, in frame from the first base. Findings and caveats that apply to the study as a whole: Most expanded thyroid clonotypes (frequency above 0.001) were also detected in blood, suggesting blood repertoires may reflect thyroid immune responses. A 13 V-J signature model separated ophthalmopathy from stable hyperthyroidism, with approximately 86% sensitivity and about 81% specificity in cross-validation and 80%/75% in testing. No statistical method was used to fix the sample size in advance, and group allocation was not hidden from the investigators. In validation, the model predicted progression to ophthalmopathy a median of roughly six months before onset, with around 70% sensitivity and more than 72% specificity.

Here the chain combines TRBV24-1 and TRBJ2-5; the junction holds 8 bases that match TRBD1. Sequenced: blood. The clonotype comes from a man aged 18 to 29 with Graves' hyperthyroidism. The sequenced DNA is TGTGCCACCAGTGGAGACAGGGGCACGTGGGAGACCCAGTACTTC. Translated, this gives CATSGDRGTWETQYF.